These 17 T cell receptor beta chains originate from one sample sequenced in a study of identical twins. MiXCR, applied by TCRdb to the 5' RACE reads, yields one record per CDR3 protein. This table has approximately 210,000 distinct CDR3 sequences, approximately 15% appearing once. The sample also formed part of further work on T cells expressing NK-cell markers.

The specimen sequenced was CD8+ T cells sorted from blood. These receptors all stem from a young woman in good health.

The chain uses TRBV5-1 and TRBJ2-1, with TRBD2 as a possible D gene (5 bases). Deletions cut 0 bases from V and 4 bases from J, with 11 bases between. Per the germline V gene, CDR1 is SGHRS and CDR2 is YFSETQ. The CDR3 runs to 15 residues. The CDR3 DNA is TGCGCCAGCAGCTTGGAGCGGTCGGTTTACAATGAGCAGTTCTTC. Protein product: CASSLERSVYNEQFF.

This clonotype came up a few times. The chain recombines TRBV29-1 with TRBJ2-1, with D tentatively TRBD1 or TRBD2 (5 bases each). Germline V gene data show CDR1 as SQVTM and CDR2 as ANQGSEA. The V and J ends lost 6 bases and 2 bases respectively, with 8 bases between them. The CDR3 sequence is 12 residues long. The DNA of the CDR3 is TGCAGCGTGGGACCTACCTACAATGAGCAGTTCTTC. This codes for CSVGPTYNEQFF.

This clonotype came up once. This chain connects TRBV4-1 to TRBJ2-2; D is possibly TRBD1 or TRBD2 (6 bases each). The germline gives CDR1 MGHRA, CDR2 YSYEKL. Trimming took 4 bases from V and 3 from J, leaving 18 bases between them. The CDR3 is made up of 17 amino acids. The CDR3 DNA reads TGCGCCAGCAGCCTCCGCGTAGGGGGGACCTACACCGGGGAGCTGTTTTTT. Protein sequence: CASSLRVGGTYTGELFF.

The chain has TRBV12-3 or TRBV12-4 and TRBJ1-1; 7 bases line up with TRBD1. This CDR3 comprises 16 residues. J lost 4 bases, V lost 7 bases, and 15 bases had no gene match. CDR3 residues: CASTWGQGELGTEAFF. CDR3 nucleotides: TGTGCCAGCACCTGGGGCCAGGGGGAATTGGGCACTGAAGCTTTCTTT.

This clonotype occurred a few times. The CDR3 DNA follows: TGTGCCAGCAGAAAAGATTCTAGCGGGATCCCAGATACGCAGTATTTT. Translation: CASRKDSSGIPDTQYF. The chain has TRBV6-1 and TRBJ2-3, with TRBD2 identical over 9 bases. CDR1 and CDR2 from the germline V gene are MNHNS and SASEGT. This CDR3 region has 16 residues. The V and J ends lost 6 bases and 4 bases, in that order; junction bases with no gene match: 11.

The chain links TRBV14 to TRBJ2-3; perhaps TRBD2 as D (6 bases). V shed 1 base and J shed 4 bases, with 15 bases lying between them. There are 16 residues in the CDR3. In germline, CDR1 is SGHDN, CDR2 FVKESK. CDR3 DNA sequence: TGTGCCAGCAGCCAAGTCCGGGGGTCTAGTGCAGATACGCAGTATTTT. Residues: CASSQVRGSSADTQYF.

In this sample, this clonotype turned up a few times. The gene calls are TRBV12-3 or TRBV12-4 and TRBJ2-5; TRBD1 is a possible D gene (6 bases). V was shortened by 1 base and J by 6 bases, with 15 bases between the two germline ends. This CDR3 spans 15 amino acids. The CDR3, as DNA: TGTGCCAGCAGTTTAGTTGCTGGGGGCGGAAAGACCCAGTACTTC. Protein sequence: CASSLVAGGGKTQYF.

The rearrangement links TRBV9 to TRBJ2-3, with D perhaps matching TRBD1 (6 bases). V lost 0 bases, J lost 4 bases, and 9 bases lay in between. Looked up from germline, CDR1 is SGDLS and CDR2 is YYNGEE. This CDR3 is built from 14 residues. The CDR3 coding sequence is TGTGCCAGCAGCGTAGAGGGGGACGCAGATACGCAGTATTTT. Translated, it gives CASSVEGDADTQYF.

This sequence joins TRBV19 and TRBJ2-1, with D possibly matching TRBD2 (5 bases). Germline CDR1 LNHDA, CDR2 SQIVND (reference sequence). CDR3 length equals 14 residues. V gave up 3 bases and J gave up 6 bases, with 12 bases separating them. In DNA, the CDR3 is TGTGCCAGTAGTATGCTCGGACTCCCCAATGAGCAGTTCTTC. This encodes CASSMLGLPNEQFF.

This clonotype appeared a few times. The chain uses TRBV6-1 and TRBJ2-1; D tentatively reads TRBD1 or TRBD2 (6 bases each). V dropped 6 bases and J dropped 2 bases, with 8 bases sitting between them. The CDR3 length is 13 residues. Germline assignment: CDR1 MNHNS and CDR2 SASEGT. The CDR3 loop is CASSGGTYNEQFF. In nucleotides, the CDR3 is TGTGCCAGCAGCGGGGGCACCTACAATGAGCAGTTCTTC.

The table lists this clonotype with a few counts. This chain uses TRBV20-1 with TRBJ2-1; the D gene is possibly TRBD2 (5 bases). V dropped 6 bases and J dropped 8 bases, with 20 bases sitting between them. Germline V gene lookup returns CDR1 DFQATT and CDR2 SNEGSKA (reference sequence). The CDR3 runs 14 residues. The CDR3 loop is CSAPRGGDSYEQFF. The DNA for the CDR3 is TGCAGTGCCCCCCGTGGAGGAGATTCTTATGAGCAGTTCTTC.

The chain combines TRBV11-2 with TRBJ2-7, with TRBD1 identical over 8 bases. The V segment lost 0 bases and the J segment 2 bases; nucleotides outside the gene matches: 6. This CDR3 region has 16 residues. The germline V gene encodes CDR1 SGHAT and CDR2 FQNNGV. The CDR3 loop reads CASSLDKMDRAYEQYF. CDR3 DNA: TGTGCCAGCAGCTTAGATAAGATGGACAGGGCCTACGAGCAGTACTTC.

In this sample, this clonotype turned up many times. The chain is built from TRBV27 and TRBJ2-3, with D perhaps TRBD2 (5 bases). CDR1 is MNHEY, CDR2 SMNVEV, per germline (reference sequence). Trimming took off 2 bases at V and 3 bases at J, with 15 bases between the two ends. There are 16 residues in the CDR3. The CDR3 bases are TGTGCCAGCAGTTTACCCCGGCCGGGATCGACAGATACGCAGTATTTT. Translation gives CASSLPRPGSTDTQYF.

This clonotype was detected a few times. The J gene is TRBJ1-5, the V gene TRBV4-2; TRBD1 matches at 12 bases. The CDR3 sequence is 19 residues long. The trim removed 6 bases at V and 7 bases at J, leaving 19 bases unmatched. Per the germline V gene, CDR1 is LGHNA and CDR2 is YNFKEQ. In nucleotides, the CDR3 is TGTGCCAGCAGACCTGTCCCGGGACAGGGGGCGCTGGGGTGGCAGCCCCAGCATTTT. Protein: CASRPVPGQGALGWQPQHF.

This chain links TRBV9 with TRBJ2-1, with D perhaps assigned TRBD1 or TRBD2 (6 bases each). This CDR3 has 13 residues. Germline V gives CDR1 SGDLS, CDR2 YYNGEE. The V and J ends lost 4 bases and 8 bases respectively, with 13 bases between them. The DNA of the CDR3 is TGTGCCAGCAGCTACGGGGGCGCGGATGAGCAGTTCTTC. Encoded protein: CASSYGGADEQFF.

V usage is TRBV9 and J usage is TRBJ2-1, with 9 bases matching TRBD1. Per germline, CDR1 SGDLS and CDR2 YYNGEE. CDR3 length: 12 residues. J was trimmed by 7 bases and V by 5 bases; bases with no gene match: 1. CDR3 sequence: CASRGTGNEQFF. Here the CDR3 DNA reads TGTGCCAGCAGAGGGACAGGGAATGAGCAGTTCTTC.

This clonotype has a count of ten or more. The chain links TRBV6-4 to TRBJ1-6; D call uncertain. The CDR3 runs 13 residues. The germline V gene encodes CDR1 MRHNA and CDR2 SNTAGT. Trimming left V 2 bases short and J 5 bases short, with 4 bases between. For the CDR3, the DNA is TGTGCCAGCAGTGACAGGGATAATTCACCCCTCCACTTT. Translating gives CASSDRDNSPLHF.